These T cell receptor beta chains were read from a single sample in a study of shared clonotypes between healthy human individuals. Libraries were prepared by immunoSEQ multiplex PCR; TCRdb keeps only in-frame clonotypes and omits some of them. Of some 2.1 million clones in the sample, just over 90% are singletons; the top ten hold more than 1.5%. The sample consisted of naive CD8+ T cells from PBMCs. Receptors originate from a man younger than 35 in good health. Some clones in this sample may be carry-over from other donors' samples. CDR3s include the opening cysteine and the closing phenylalanine or tryptophan. D genes are given only for firm matches. Some rows have no size entry. The others give once, few or many, or a class for an expanded clone.

>TRBJ1-2|once|TRBV9|TRBD1
TGTGCCAGCAGCGCCGGACAGGGTGGGATATATGGCTACACCTTC
CASSAGQGGIYGYTF
>TRBJ2-7|.|TRBV4-2|TRBD1
TGTGCCAGCAGCCAGCCAGGGGGCCCAAACGAGCAGTACTTC
CASSQPGGPNEQYF
>TRBJ2-7|.|TRBV10-2|.
TGCGCCAGCAGTTTCGCGAGGGGGGGCCACGAGCAGTACTTC
CASSFARGGHEQYF
>TRBJ2-1|.|TRBV7-8|TRBD2
TGTGCCAGCAGCCCGAGCGGGAGCTCCTACAATGAGCAGTTCTTC
CASSPSGSSYNEQFF
>TRBJ2-7|.|TRBV7-9|.
TGTGCCAGCAGCTCCCCCCCCAGCAAGAGCTCCTACGAGCAGTACTTC
CASSSPPSKSSYEQYF
>TRBJ1-5|few|TRBV28|.
TGTGCCAGCAGCCCCCTCCATCAGCCCCAGCATTTT
CASSPLHQPQHF
>TRBJ2-7|.|TRBV11-1|.
TGTGCCAGCAGCACTAAGAGAACAGGGTCCTACGAGCAGTACTTC
CASSTKRTGSYEQYF
>TRBJ1-2|.|TRBV27|TRBD1
TGTGCCAGCAGCCTGGGACAGGGTTTTGTCAATGGCTACACCTTC
CASSLGQGFVNGYTF
>TRBJ1-2|.|TRBV4-1|.
TGCGCCAGCAGCTTCGCGACAGGCGGGGACTATGGCTACACCTTC
CASSFATGGDYGYTF
>TRBJ2-7|.|TRBV11-2|.
TGTGCCAGCAGCTTCGACTTCGGGCCCGAGCAGTACTTC
CASSFDFGPEQYF
>TRBJ1-1|.|TRBV19|.
TGTGCCAGTAGTATAGGAAAGAACACTGAAGCTTTCTTT
CASSIGKNTEAFF
>TRBJ2-4|.|TRBV5-1|.
TGCGCCAGCAGCACCTTCCTAGCCAAAAACATTCAGTACTTC
CASSTFLAKNIQYF
>TRBJ1-2|.|TRBV28|.
TGTGCCAGCAGTTTATTGGTTATGGGTCAGGGCTTCGGCTACACCTTC
CASSLLVMGQGFGYTF
>TRBJ2-5|.|TRBV4-1|.
TGCGCCAGCAGCCAAGATCACAGGGGGGGATCAGAGACCCAGTACTTC
CASSQDHRGGSETQYF
>TRBJ2-7|.|TRBV7-6|TRBD1
TGTGCCAGCAGCGCCGACAGGGGTGGTGGCGAGCAGTACTTC
CASSADRGGGEQYF
>TRBJ2-2|.|TRBV4-1|.
TGCGCCAGCAGCCAAAGGGGGGACAGACGTAACACCGGGGAGCTGTTTTTT
CASSQRGDRRNTGELFF
>TRBJ2-2|.|TRBV7-9|.
TGTGCCAGCACAGGGTGGTCGAACACCGGGGAGCTGTTTTTT
CASTGWSNTGELFF
>TRBJ2-3|.|TRBV7-6|.
TGTGCCAGCAGCGGGCGGTGGGGACCCCCAGATACGCAGTATTTT
CASSGRWGPPDTQYF
>TRBJ1-5|.|TRBV28|.
TGTGCCAGCAGTTTAATCCTCCGGGGCAATCAGCCCCAGCATTTT
CASSLILRGNQPQHF
>TRBJ2-1|.|TRBV2|.
TGTGCCAGCAGGGCCCTCCGGGACTTTCGATACAATGAGCAGTTCTTC
CASRALRDFRYNEQFF
>TRBJ2-5|.|TRBV15|TRBD2
TGTGCCACCAGCAGAGACGCAGCGGGGCTGGAGACGACCCAGTACTTC
CATSRDAAGLETTQYF
>TRBJ2-1|.|TRBV7-3|.
TGTGCCAGCAGCCTCATACCGGCCGGTAATGAGCAGTTCTTC
CASSLIPAGNEQFF
>TRBJ1-1|.|TRBV29-1|TRBD1
TGCAGCGTGAAAGAGGCGACAGGGGCCACTGAAGCTTTCTTT
CSVKEATGATEAFF
>TRBJ2-7|.|TRBV7-9|.
TGTGCCAGCAGCCCTCAGGGGCGAAGCTCCTACGAGCAGTACTTC
CASSPQGRSSYEQYF
>TRBJ2-5|.|TRBV2|TRBD1
TGTGCCAGCAGTGAGGGACAGGGGCAAGAGACCCAGTACTTC
CASSEGQGQETQYF
>TRBJ2-7|.|TRBV2|TRBD1
TGTGCCAGCAGAGGACAGGGTTCCTACGAGCAGTACTTC
CASRGQGSYEQYF
>TRBJ2-7|.|TRBV6-6|.
TGTGCCAGCAGAAACCCTGGGAGGGAGCAGTACTTC
CASRNPGREQYF
>TRBJ1-3|.|TRBV11-2|TRBD1
TGTGCCAGCAGCTTATTTGGTTCTGGACAGGTGAACACCATATATTTT
CASSLFGSGQVNTIYF
>TRBJ2-1|.|TRBV19|.
TGTGCCAGTAGTGGTTGGGTTGGAGACAATGAGCAGTTCTTC
CASSGWVGDNEQFF
>TRBJ2-7|once|TRBV6-6|.
TGTGCCAGCAGTTACAGTGAGCCGACCTCCTACGAGCAGTACTTC
CASSYSEPTSYEQYF